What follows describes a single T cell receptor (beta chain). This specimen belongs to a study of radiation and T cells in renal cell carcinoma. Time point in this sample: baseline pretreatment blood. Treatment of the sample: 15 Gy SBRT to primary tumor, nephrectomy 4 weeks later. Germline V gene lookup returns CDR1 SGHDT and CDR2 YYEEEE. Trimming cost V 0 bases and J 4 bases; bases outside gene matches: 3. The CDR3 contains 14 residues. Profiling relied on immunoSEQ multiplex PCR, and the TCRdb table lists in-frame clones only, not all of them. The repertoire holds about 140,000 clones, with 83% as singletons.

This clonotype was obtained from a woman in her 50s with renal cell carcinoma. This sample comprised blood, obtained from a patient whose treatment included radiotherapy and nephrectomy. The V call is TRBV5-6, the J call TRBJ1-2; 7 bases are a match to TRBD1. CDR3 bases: TGTGCCAGCAGCTTGGGACAGGGTAGCTATGGCTACACCTTC. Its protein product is CASSLGQGSYGYTF.